These 17 T cell receptor beta chains originate from one sample sequenced in a study of early T cells in non-severe SARS-CoV-2 infection. Each CDR3 protein is one row after TCRdb ran MiXCR on the 5' RACE reads. The sample includes approximately 50,000 distinct CDR3 sequences, approximately 12% of them seen just once. The sample in question was whole blood, obtained at baseline. The source of these receptors is an adult who was a healthcare worker with PCR-confirmed SARS-CoV-2 infection or an uninfected control (not recorded which).

In this sample, this clonotype turned up many times. This chain links TRBV6-2 or TRBV6-3 with TRBJ2-1, with D tentatively TRBD2 (5 bases). Germline V CDR1 and CDR2: MNHEY, SVGEGT. Between the trimmed V and J ends, which lost 5 bases and 14 bases, there was a span of 16 bases. The CDR3 length is 12 residues. The CDR3: CASSPGLPMEFF. CDR3 nucleotides: TGTGCCAGCAGTCCTGGACTGCCTATGGAGTTCTTC.

V gene TRBV5-6 combines with J gene TRBJ2-3, with a possible D match to TRBD2 (5 bases). From germline, CDR1 is SGHDT and CDR2 YYEEEE. The CDR3 is 15 residues long. The V gene lost 1 base and the J gene lost 6 bases, with 15 bases spanning the gap. CDR3 residues: CASSLRTWRRDTQYF. Here the CDR3 DNA reads TGTGCCAGCAGCTTGCGGACTTGGAGGAGGGATACGCAGTATTTT.

The sample holds a few counts of this clonotype. The chain carries TRBV6-6 and TRBJ1-1; D might be TRBD1 (6 bases). This CDR3 is 16 amino acids long. CDR1 and CDR2 (germline): MNHNY, SVGAGI (reference sequence). V shed 2 bases and J shed 0 bases, with 13 bases lying between them. The CDR3 region is CASSYGGGHMNTEAFF. CDR3 in DNA: TGTGCCAGCAGTTACGGGGGGGGGCACATGAACACTGAAGCTTTCTTT.

The chain uses TRBV7-6 and TRBJ2-1; tentatively, D is TRBD2 (5 bases). The CDR3 totals 15 residues. V was shortened by 6 bases and J by 0 bases, with 12 bases between the two germline ends. The germline V gene encodes CDR1 SGHVS and CDR2 FNYEAQ. The CDR3 sequence is CASRQTRDSYNEQFF. Written as DNA, the CDR3 is TGTGCCAGCAGGCAAACTAGAGACTCCTACAATGAGCAGTTCTTC.

This clonotype appeared many times. The rearrangement uses TRBV5-1 and TRBJ2-6; no clear D gene. The CDR3 length is 15 residues. Trimming took off 4 bases at V and 1 base at J, with 9 bases between the two ends. Germline V gene data show CDR1 as SGHRS and CDR2 as YFSETQ. The CDR3 DNA reads as TGCGCCAGCAGCCTGGAGAGTTCTGGGGCCAACGTCCTGACTTTC. Residues: CASSLESSGANVLTF. Full variable domain (remainder filled in from reference TRBV5-1 and TRBJ2-6): KAGVTQTPRYLIKTRGQQVTLSCSPISGHRSVSWYQQTPGQGLQFLFEYFSETQRNKGNFPGRFSGRQFSNSRSEMNVSTLELGDSALYLCASSLESSGANVLTFGAGSRLTVL.

The chain combines TRBV29-1 with TRBJ2-1, with TRBD2 matching over 7 bases. There are 13 residues in the CDR3. The J segment lost 7 bases and the V segment lost 4 bases, leaving 7 bases of the junction unmatched. CDR1 is SQVTM and CDR2 is ANQGSEA in the germline V gene. The CDR3 loop reads CSVVPGRRNEQFF. For the CDR3, the DNA is TGCAGCGTTGTACCCGGGAGGCGGAATGAGCAGTTCTTC.

This clonotype was detected many times. The chain is built from TRBV6-4 and TRBJ2-2; D not resolved. This CDR3 comprises 14 residues. Per the germline V gene, CDR1 is MRHNA and CDR2 is SNTAGT. The germline V and J ends were trimmed by 7 bases and 0 bases, with 9 bases remaining between them. For the CDR3, the DNA is TGTGCCAGCAAGCCACAGACGAACACCGGGGAGCTGTTTTTT. It specifies CASKPQTNTGELFF.

In this sample, this clonotype turned up many times. The rearrangement links TRBV7-9 to TRBJ2-3; 7 bases are shared with TRBD2. CDR1 and CDR2 from the germline V gene are SEHNR and FQNEAQ (reference sequence). With 6 bases clipped from V and 2 bases from J, the junction kept 11 bases outside the gene matches. The CDR3 length is 16 residues. This CDR3 reads CASRERSGALTDTQYF. Written as DNA, the CDR3 is TGTGCCAGCAGGGAAAGAAGCGGGGCTCTCACAGATACGCAGTATTTT.

This clonotype was seen repeatedly, ten times or more. The chain recombines TRBV3-1 with TRBJ2-1; no clear D gene. V was cut by 1 base and J by 6 bases, with 4 bases left in between. Germline V gene lookup returns CDR1 LGHDT and CDR2 YNNKEL (reference sequence). There are 12 residues in the CDR3. The CDR3 protein is CASSQATNEQFF. The DNA of the CDR3 is TGTGCCAGCAGCCAAGCGACCAATGAGCAGTTCTTC.

This chain joins TRBV5-5 and TRBJ2-7, with 7 bases that match TRBD1. CDR3 length: 17 residues. The germline V gene encodes CDR1 SGHKS and CDR2 YYEKEE (reference sequence). J lost 0 bases, V lost 2 bases, and 11 bases had no gene match. CDR3 DNA: TGTGCCAGCAGCTTCCGGGACAGCCTTCTCAGCTCCTACGAGCAGTACTTC. The encoded protein is CASSFRDSLLSSYEQYF.

This clonotype was seen a handful of times. The J gene is TRBJ2-1, the V gene TRBV6-4; TRBD2 matches at 7 bases. This CDR3 region has 15 residues. Germline V gives CDR1 MRHNA, CDR2 SNTAGT. Trimming at V came to 5 bases and at J to 5 bases, leaving 9 bases not matched to a gene. The CDR3 here is CASSPRESGDNEQFF. The DNA of the CDR3 is TGTGCCAGCAGTCCGAGGGAGAGCGGGGACAATGAGCAGTTCTTC.

This clonotype was recorded a few times. The genes are TRBV18 and TRBJ1-1; TRBD1 is a possible D gene (6 bases). The CDR3 covers 15 residues. With 5 bases removed from V and 1 base from J, the gap between germline ends came to 14 bases. The V gene's germline CDR1 is KGHSH and CDR2 LQKENI. DNA of the CDR3: TGTGCCAGCTCAAGCTTCGGGACAAGGAACACTGAAGCTTTCTTT. Its protein is CASSSFGTRNTEAFF.

This chain links TRBV6-2 or TRBV6-3 with TRBJ1-4; 7 bases line up with TRBD1. Germline-derived CDR1 and CDR2 are MNHEY and SVGEGT. V was clipped by 5 bases and J by 12 bases; unmatched bases: 3. The CDR3 has 11 residues. The chain's CDR3 is CASSTGTELFF. DNA of the CDR3: TGTGCCAGCAGTACCGGGACAGAACTGTTTTTT.

The table lists this clonotype with a few counts. V usage is TRBV10-3 and J usage is TRBJ1-2, with a possible D match to TRBD1 (5 bases). The CDR3 extends over 16 amino acids. V was clipped by 2 bases and J by 5 bases, with 18 bases between them. Germline CDR1 is ENHRY and CDR2 is SYGVKD. The CDR3, as DNA: TGTGCCATCAGTGAGGACGACAGCCGTATTGGTTATGGCTACACCTTC. Its translation: CAISEDDSRIGYGYTF.

This chain connects TRBV29-1 to TRBJ1-1; no firm D call. This CDR3 is 12 amino acids long. CDR1 is SQVTM, CDR2 ANQGSEA, per germline. Trimming removed 6 bases at V and 0 bases at J, with 8 bases between. The CDR3 bases are TGCAGCGTGTCAGGATTGAACACTGAAGCTTTCTTT. It yields the protein CSVSGLNTEAFF.

The sample holds many counts of this clonotype. The chain carries TRBV28 and TRBJ2-6; D gene ambiguous. Germline V lookup: CDR1 MDHEN, CDR2 SYDVKM. Trimming shortened V by 7 bases and J by 4 bases, and 5 bases separated the two germline ends. The CDR3 is 12 amino acids. The CDR3 DNA reads as TGTGCCAGCAAATCCGGGGCCAACGTCCTGACTTTC. Protein: CASKSGANVLTF.

There are many counts of this clonotype. The chain's CDR3 is CASSFLSNEQFF. The DNA for the CDR3 is TGTGCCAGCAGTTTCCTTAGTAATGAGCAGTTCTTC. The chain uses TRBV28 and TRBJ2-1; D is unresolved. In germline, CDR1 is MDHEN, CDR2 SYDVKM. The CDR3 totals 12 residues. Between the trimmed V and J ends, which lost 3 bases and 7 bases, there was a span of 7 bases.